The 23 T cell receptor beta chains below all came from one sample that was sequenced in a study of T-cell memory formation after mild COVID-19. TCRdb fed the 5' RACE reads into MiXCR, producing one record per CDR3 protein. The top ten clones hold around 3.4% of a sample with just over 200,000 distinct CDR3 sequences, over 7.5% of them seen once. Source material: PBMCs or a T cell subset sorted from them (not recorded which). The receptors shown here come from a man younger than 35 who had mild COVID-19 (a few samples of this study predate the infection). Cell type and time point are not known.

The V call is TRBV6-2 or TRBV6-3, the J call TRBJ1-1; D uncertain. Trimming stripped 6 bases from V and 4 bases from J, with 21 bases between. The CDR3 totals 16 residues. Germline V gene lookup returns CDR1 MNHEY and CDR2 SVGEGT. The CDR3 protein is CASRGGLIRDGTEAFF. CDR3 nucleotides: TGTGCCAGCAGGGGCGGACTCATAAGGGATGGCACTGAAGCTTTCTTT.

This clonotype occurred a few times. The chain's CDR3 is CASRRDRRYSNQPQHF. In DNA form, the CDR3 reads TGTGCCAGCAGACGGGACAGAAGATATAGCAATCAGCCCCAGCATTTT. The rearrangement uses TRBV28 and TRBJ1-5, with 7 bases lining up with TRBD1. The CDR3 has 16 amino acids. The germline V gene has CDR1 MDHEN and CDR2 SYDVKM. Germline trimming cut 6 bases from V and 0 bases from J; bases unmatched to any gene: 8.

The V and J genes are TRBV20-1 and TRBJ2-1; D may be TRBD1 (8 bases). The V end was cut by 8 bases, the J end by 8 bases, with 16 bases between. Germline V lookup: CDR1 DFQATT, CDR2 SNEGSKA (reference sequence). This CDR3 contains 12 residues. The CDR3 region is CSQDRAGDEQFF. CDR3 nucleotide sequence: TGCAGTCAGGACAGGGCGGGGGATGAGCAGTTCTTC.

The rearrangement joins TRBV6-1 to TRBJ2-5; no reliable D call. CDR3 size: 12 residues. V was shortened by 1 base and J by 4 bases, with 4 bases between the two germline ends. Per the germline V gene, CDR1 is MNHNS and CDR2 is SASEGT. Written as DNA, the CDR3 is TGTGCCAGCAGTGAAGGTCCAGAGACCCAGTACTTC. Its translation is CASSEGPETQYF.

The chain links TRBV11-2 to TRBJ2-5, with D unclear. The CDR3 is made up of 14 amino acids. V was shortened by 3 bases and J by 2 bases, with 10 bases between the two germline ends. Germline lookup yields CDR1 SGHAT and CDR2 FQNNGV. DNA of the CDR3: TGTGCCAGCAGCTTGAACACTGGGCAAGAGACCCAGTACTTC. This codes for CASSLNTGQETQYF. The variable domain in full, with the rest retrieved from reference TRBV11-2 and TRBJ2-5, is EAGVAQSPRYKIIEKRQSVAFWCNPISGHATLYWYQQILGQGPKLLIQFQNNGVVDDSQLPKDRFSAERLKGVDSTLKIQPAKLEDSAVYLCASSLNTGQETQYFGPGTRLLVL.

The CDR3 here is CASLRQTYEQYF. The CDR3, as DNA: TGTGCCAGCCTAAGGCAGACCTACGAGCAGTACTTC. The gene calls are TRBV2 and TRBJ2-7; D is undetermined. V was trimmed by 8 bases and J by 2 bases, leaving 10 bases between them. The CDR3 spans 12 residues. Per germline, CDR1 SNHLY and CDR2 FYNNEI.

In its sample, this clonotype was seen many times. The chain is built from TRBV6-5 and TRBJ2-7, with D perhaps matching TRBD1 (5 bases). V lost 5 bases to trimming and J lost 7 bases, with 9 bases between them. CDR3 length: 11 amino acids. In germline, CDR1 is MNHEY, CDR2 SVGAGI. The CDR3 loop reads CASSRGQEQYF. For the CDR3, the DNA is TGTGCCAGCAGTAGAGGACAAGAGCAGTACTTC.

This clonotype appeared many times. At one end, the junction sequence differs from germline, possibly due to a read error. V usage is TRBV7-7 and J usage is TRBJ2-4; weak D call: TRBD1 (6 bases). The CDR3 is made up of 14 amino acids. Per germline, CDR1 SSHAT and CDR2 FNYEAQ (reference sequence). The CDR3 spells CASSEWQGISIQYF. Here the CDR3 DNA reads TGTGCTAGCAGCGAGTGGCAGGGGATTAGCATTCAGTACTTC.

This clonotype has more than one count but fewer than ten. V gene TRBV18 combines with J gene TRBJ2-1; 9 bases map to TRBD1. The CDR3 spans 17 residues. The ends lost 0 bases at V and 9 bases at J; junction bases unmatched: 12. Germline-derived CDR1 and CDR2 are KGHSH and LQKENI. The CDR3, as DNA: TGTGCCAGCTCACCACCGTTGGGGACAGGGATCCTCGGTGAGCAGTTCTTC. This codes for CASSPPLGTGILGEQFF.

This clonotype was detected only a few times. The V call is TRBV5-1, the J call TRBJ1-2, with D unclear. Trimming took off 4 bases at V and 4 bases at J, with 17 bases between the two ends. The CDR3 is 15 amino acids. CDR1 is SGHRS and CDR2 is YFSETQ in the germline V gene. The CDR3 here is CASSPGLGRSYGYTF. DNA of the CDR3: TGCGCCAGCAGCCCCGGGTTGGGAAGGAGCTATGGCTACACCTTC.

This clonotype has at least ten counts. The chain's CDR3 is CASSPRTSGGPYEQYF. The CDR3, as DNA: TGTGCCAGCAGTCCGCGGACTAGCGGGGGTCCCTACGAGCAGTACTTC. This chain connects TRBV6-6 to TRBJ2-7, with 13 bases identical to TRBD2. Germline V gene sequence: CDR1 MNHNY, CDR2 SVGAGI (reference sequence). The J segment lost 2 bases and the V segment lost 5 bases, leaving 6 bases of the junction unmatched. The CDR3 totals 16 residues.

This clonotype was detected only a few times. The V gene is TRBV12-3 or TRBV12-4, the J gene TRBJ1-1, with 7 bases matching TRBD1. J gave up 2 bases and V 5 bases, and 8 bases lay outside the gene matches. This CDR3 region has 15 residues. The CDR3 nucleotides are TGTGCCAGCAGTCATGGGGGGACAGCCAACACTGAAGCTTTCTTT. It codes for CASSHGGTANTEAFF.

This clonotype came up many times. The chain couples TRBV20-1 to TRBJ2-3, with D tentatively TRBD2 (5 bases). This CDR3 spans 14 amino acids. Germline values: CDR1 DFQATT, CDR2 SNEGSKA (reference sequence). V dropped 6 bases and J dropped 2 bases, with 15 bases sitting between them. The CDR3 region is CSALRSGYTDTQYF. Written as DNA, the CDR3 is TGCAGTGCCCTACGCAGCGGCTACACAGATACGCAGTATTTT.

This clonotype has more than one count but fewer than ten. Germline is not matched at one junction end, which may reflect a read error. The chain is built from TRBV6-6 and TRBJ1-5, with TRBD1 as a possible D gene (5 bases). The CDR3 loop spans 14 amino acids. Germline V gives CDR1 MNHNY, CDR2 SVGAGI (reference sequence). In DNA, the CDR3 is TGTGCCAGCACCGAGGGACGGTTCAATCACCCCCAGCATTTT. Translation gives CASTEGRFNHPQHF.

The rearrangement joins TRBV6-2 or TRBV6-3 to TRBJ1-2; D uncertain. This CDR3 region has 13 residues. Deletions cut 2 bases from V and 7 bases from J, with 11 bases between. Germline values: CDR1 MNHEY, CDR2 SVGEGT. The CDR3 sequence is CASSYPGGGGYTF. For the CDR3, the DNA is TGTGCCAGCAGTTACCCTGGCGGTGGTGGCTACACCTTC.

The chain has TRBV30 and TRBJ2-7, with TRBD1 matching over 7 bases. Germline lookup yields CDR1 GTSNPN and CDR2 SVGIG (reference sequence). Losses at the gene ends were 2 bases for V and 5 bases for J; bases not matched to a gene: 6. This CDR3 region has 13 residues. CDR3 amino acids: CAWSRQGSNEQYF. As DNA, the CDR3 is TGTGCCTGGAGTCGACAGGGAAGTAACGAGCAGTACTTC.

At least ten counts were recorded for this clonotype. Here the CDR3 DNA reads TGTGCCACCGAAGCCTCTGCGGCCTACAATGAGCAGTTCTTC. This translates into CATEASAAYNEQFF. The V and J genes are TRBV2 and TRBJ2-1; D is uncertain. The length of the CDR3 is 14 residues. Trimming removed 10 bases from V and 2 bases from J, with 15 bases in between. Per germline, CDR1 SNHLY and CDR2 FYNNEI.

This clonotype was picked up a small number of times. The chain uses TRBV18 and TRBJ2-7, with 7 bases identical to TRBD1. The CDR3 loop spans 14 amino acids. Per the germline V gene, CDR1 is KGHSH and CDR2 is LQKENI. Trimming cost V 4 bases and J 4 bases; bases outside gene matches: 7. As DNA, the CDR3 is TGTGCCAGCTCACGGGGGACAGCAGATTACGAGCAGTACGTC. Amino acid sequence: CASSRGTADYEQYV.

This clonotype turned up a few times. This CDR3 is CATGWGGVETQYF. The CDR3 nucleotides are TGTGCCACCGGTTGGGGGGGTGTAGAGACCCAGTACTTC. V usage is TRBV24-1 and J usage is TRBJ2-5; 7 bases are a match to TRBD2. V gave up 9 bases and J gave up 4 bases; unmatched junction bases: 7. Germline V lookup: CDR1 KGHDR, CDR2 SFDVKD. The CDR3 is made up of 13 amino acids.

The sample holds a few counts of this clonotype. The rearrangement joins TRBV5-1 to TRBJ2-5, with 11 bases lining up with TRBD2. The CDR3 length is 15 residues. Germline CDR1 reads SGHRS; CDR2 reads YFSETQ. Trimming removed 4 bases from V and 0 bases from J; junction bases left unmatched: 2. CDR3 DNA: TGCGCCAGCAGCCCGGGACTAGCGGACCAAGAGACCCAGTACTTC. Translating gives CASSPGLADQETQYF.

There are a few counts of this clonotype. The rearrangement joins TRBV27 to TRBJ2-3, with 11 bases lining up with TRBD2. Germline CDR1 and CDR2: MNHEY and SMNVEV (reference sequence). This CDR3 comprises 13 residues. The junction had 5 bases not matched to a gene; V was cut back by 8 bases and J by 7 bases. CDR3 bases: TGTGCCAGCGGTATAGCGGGGGGGCATACGCAGTATTTT. It translates to CASGIAGGHTQYF.

The V call is TRBV7-2, the J call TRBJ1-2, with D perhaps matching TRBD1 (5 bases). Between the trimmed V and J ends, which lost 2 bases and 4 bases, there was a span of 11 bases. The length of the CDR3 is 14 residues. CDR1 is SGHTA, CDR2 FQGNSA, per germline. CDR3: CASSLHQGSYGYTF. The CDR3, as DNA: TGTGCCAGCAGCTTACACCAGGGATCCTATGGCTACACCTTC.

This clonotype was seen more than once but under ten times. The rearrangement links TRBV4-1 to TRBJ2-1; 9 bases line up with TRBD1. Germline lookup yields CDR1 MGHRA and CDR2 YSYEKL. The trim removed 0 bases at V and 1 base at J, leaving 4 bases unmatched. The CDR3 loop spans 17 amino acids. The DNA of the CDR3 is TGCGCCAGCAGCCAAGAGGGGACAGGGTGGTCCTACAATGAGCAGTTCTTC. Residues: CASSQEGTGWSYNEQFF.